These 22 T cell receptor beta chains originate from one sample sequenced in a study of cytomegalovirus exposure and HLA in healthy donors (TCRdb year 2017). Receptor libraries were prepared by the immunoSEQ multiplex PCR assay. For the multiplex PCR, a mixture combining 60 forward primers for TCR Vbeta segments and 13 reverse primers for TCR Jbeta segments was used. Entries here come from immuneACCESS through TCRdb and include only in-frame sequences with V and J called. Some clones fail to appear in such tables; in the studies checked, an unresolved V gene covers under half of the shortfall, and the cause of the remainder is unknown. In all, the sample holds about 180,000 clones, and 65% to 75% of those were seen once. Jointly, the top ten make up 2.5% of the sample. Sequencing input: PBMCs. These receptors all come from a human donor in good health.

J is TRBJ1-1 and V is TRBV7-9, with D tentatively TRBD1 (5 bases). This CDR3 has 14 amino acids. CDR1 and CDR2 (germline): SEHNR, FQNEAQ (reference sequence). V shed 5 bases and J shed 3 bases, with 13 bases lying between them. CDR3 in DNA: TGTGCCAGCAGCACGGCGGGACCCTACACTGAAGCTTTCTTT. Residues: CASSTAGPYTEAFF.

The chain uses TRBV29-1 and TRBJ1-1; 7 bases match TRBD1. CDR3 size: 14 residues. Germline lookup yields CDR1 SQVTM and CDR2 ANQGSEA. With 2 bases clipped from V and 0 bases from J, the junction kept 3 bases outside the gene matches. The DNA of the CDR3 is TGCAGCGTTGAACCGGGACAGTTGAACACTGAAGCTTTCTTT. Translated: CSVEPGQLNTEAFF.

The V gene is TRBV30, the J gene TRBJ1-2, with D possibly being TRBD1 (5 bases). The CDR3 totals 13 residues. The ends were cut back, 5 bases at V and 4 bases at J, with 14 bases in the middle. Germline-derived CDR1 and CDR2 are GTSNPN and SVGIG (reference sequence). DNA for the CDR3: TGTGCCTGGGCCGGGGGTCGGGTCTATGGCTACACCTTC. This gives the protein CAWAGGRVYGYTF. Full variable domain (remainder filled in from reference TRBV30 and TRBJ1-2): SQTIHQWPATLVQPVGSPLSLECTVEGTSNPNLYWYRQAAGRGLQLLFYSVGIGQISSEVPQNLSASRPQDRQFILSSKKLLLSDSGFYLCAWAGGRVYGYTFGSGTRLTVV.

The chain carries TRBV7-9 and TRBJ1-1; TRBD1 matches 7 bases. Germline V gene lookup returns CDR1 SEHNR and CDR2 FQNEAQ (reference sequence). Unmatched junction bases numbered 6, after V lost 7 bases and J lost 7 bases. The CDR3 covers 12 residues. The CDR3 loop reads CASKGQPCEAFF. CDR3 nucleotides: TGTGCCAGCAAGGGACAGCCTTGTGAAGCTTTCTTT.

The chain combines TRBV9 with TRBJ2-6; no clear D. V was trimmed by 1 base and J by 2 bases, leaving 13 bases between them. Germline assignment: CDR1 SGDLS and CDR2 YYNGEE. This CDR3 is built from 17 residues. CDR3 sequence reads: CASSVSLHRPGANVLTF. The DNA for the CDR3 is TGTGCCAGCAGCGTAAGTCTTCACAGACCTGGGGCCAACGTCCTGACTTTC.

This clone appeared a single time. The rearrangement joins TRBV6-1 to TRBJ1-1; unclear D gene. CDR1 and CDR2 from the germline V gene are MNHNS and SASEGT. Deletions cut 6 bases from V and 3 bases from J, with 11 bases between. CDR3 length equals 13 residues. CDR3 residues: CASSRGADTEAFF. The CDR3 nucleotides read TGTGCCAGCAGCCGGGGAGCCGACACTGAAGCTTTCTTT.

The chain couples TRBV6-5 to TRBJ2-3, with 9 bases lining up with TRBD1. The CDR3 extends over 13 amino acids. Germline CDR1 is MNHEY and CDR2 is SVGAGI. V was pared by 6 bases and J by 7 bases, with 5 bases of the junction left unmatched. CDR3 protein: CASRGGTGHTQYF. The CDR3 DNA follows: TGTGCCAGCAGGGGGGGGACAGGGCATACGCAGTATTTT.

V is TRBV7-3 and J is TRBJ1-3, with TRBD1 as a possible D gene (5 bases). Germline CDR1 and CDR2: SGHTA and FQGTGA. The length of the CDR3 is 17 residues. The V end lost 5 bases, the J end lost 1 base, and 18 bases lay between the germline ends. The CDR3: CASSPLGGSGSGNTIYF. For the CDR3, the DNA is TGTGCCAGCAGCCCCCTCGGGGGGTCGGGTTCTGGAAACACCATATATTTT.

This clone was picked up a small number of times. The DNA for the CDR3 is TGTGCCAGCAGCTTCAAGGAGGATACGCAGTATTTT. This codes for CASSFKEDTQYF. The rearrangement uses TRBV7-6 and TRBJ2-3; D gene uncertain. Germline loops: CDR1 SGHVS, CDR2 FNYEAQ. This CDR3 has 12 amino acids. The V end lost 3 bases, the J end lost 6 bases, and 7 bases lay between the germline ends.

The CDR3 is CASSLWQGRSPLHF. The CDR3 nucleotides read TGTGCCAGCAGTTTATGGCAGGGAAGGTCACCCCTCCACTTT. This chain joins TRBV27 and TRBJ1-6; possibly TRBD1 for D (5 bases). CDR1 and CDR2 (germline): MNHEY, SMNVEV (reference sequence). Trimming stripped 1 base from V and 10 bases from J, with 11 bases between. CDR3 length: 14 residues.

The genes are TRBV5-1 and TRBJ1-2; 10 nucleotides match TRBD1. The CDR3 runs 14 residues. V dropped 4 bases and J dropped 6; count of bases not matched to a gene: 6. Germline CDR1 and CDR2: SGHRS and YFSETQ. CDR3 protein: CASSVTGGFHGYTF. The CDR3 DNA sequence: TGCGCCAGCAGCGTGACAGGGGGCTTCCATGGCTACACCTTC.

The chain is built from TRBV18 and TRBJ1-1; TRBD1 agrees at 7 bases. There are 14 residues in the CDR3. Germline assignment: CDR1 KGHSH and CDR2 LQKENI. Germline trimming cut 6 bases from V and 3 bases from J; bases unmatched to any gene: 7. The CDR3 DNA reads as TGTGCCAGCTCCCGGACAGGCCGCGACACTGAAGCTTTCTTT. Translation: CASSRTGRDTEAFF.

This chain connects TRBV27 to TRBJ1-5; possibly TRBD1 for D (6 bases). CDR1 and CDR2 (germline): MNHEY, SMNVEV (reference sequence). V lost 6 bases to trimming and J lost 4 bases, with 25 bases between them. The length of the CDR3 is 18 residues. For the CDR3, the DNA is TGTGCCAGCAGCCTAACCCCCAGGGGACCTTTGGCTAATCAGCCCCAGCATTTT. Translation: CASSLTPRGPLANQPQHF.

The chain links TRBV2 to TRBJ2-7; 10 nucleotides line up with TRBD1. Germline loops: CDR1 SNHLY, CDR2 FYNNEI. The CDR3 extends over 15 amino acids. With V trimmed by 6 bases and J by 0 bases, 5 bases remained unmatched. This CDR3 reads CASRSRTGGSYEQYF. In DNA form, the CDR3 reads TGTGCCAGCAGATCCCGGACAGGGGGCTCCTACGAGCAGTACTTC.

This clone was seen a few times. V gene TRBV19 combines with J gene TRBJ1-5, with TRBD1 as a possible D gene (6 bases). Looked up from germline, CDR1 is LNHDA and CDR2 is SQIVND (reference sequence). The CDR3 runs 15 residues. V gave up 5 bases and J gave up 6 bases, with 17 bases separating them. CDR3 residues: CASSSQGVGVQPQHF. The CDR3 DNA reads TGTGCCAGTAGTTCACAGGGCGTGGGGGTTCAGCCCCAGCATTTT.

V is TRBV4-1 and J is TRBJ2-3; 16 bases line up with TRBD2. The ends lost 3 bases at V and 2 bases at J; junction bases unmatched: 11. Germline V gene data show CDR1 as MGHRA and CDR2 as YSYEKL. The CDR3 consists of 20 residues. Here the CDR3 reads CASSHPGTSGGGWNTDTQYF. The CDR3 DNA reads TGCGCCAGCAGCCACCCCGGGACTAGCGGGGGGGGGTGGAACACAGATACGCAGTATTTT.

This clone was seen more than once but under ten times. This same CDR3 is encoded by further DNA sequences in the sample. V and J are TRBV6-5 and TRBJ2-7; tentatively, D is TRBD2 (5 bases). Trimming took 2 bases from V and 3 from J, leaving 14 bases between them. The germline CDR1 and CDR2 sequences are MNHEY and SVGAGI. The CDR3 contains 15 residues. DNA of the CDR3: TGTGCCAGCAGTTACCAAGGCGGGTCCTACTACGAGCAGTACTTC. Protein sequence: CASSYQGGSYYEQYF.

V and J are TRBV27 and TRBJ1-6; TRBD1 agrees at 7 bases. V lost 6 bases and J lost 8; bases outside the gene matches: 7. Germline V gene data show CDR1 as MNHEY and CDR2 as SMNVEV (reference sequence). This CDR3 contains 14 residues. The DNA of the CDR3 is TGTGCCAGCAGCCCAGGGGGTCTATATTCACCCCTCCACTTT. This translates into CASSPGGLYSPLHF.

The chain carries TRBV30 and TRBJ1-2, with 8 bases matching TRBD1. The CDR3 consists of 15 residues. The germline gives CDR1 GTSNPN, CDR2 SVGIG (reference sequence). Losses at the gene ends were 3 bases for V and 6 bases for J; bases not matched to a gene: 12. The CDR3 spells CAWRIISRQGNGYTF. As DNA, the CDR3 is TGTGCCTGGAGGATTATAAGCCGACAGGGGAATGGCTACACCTTC.

This chain uses TRBV7-8 with TRBJ2-7, with D perhaps TRBD2 (6 bases). CDR1 is SGHVS and CDR2 is FQNEAQ in the germline V gene. Trimming cost V 6 bases and J 6 bases, with 12 bases left between them. There are 12 residues in the CDR3. This CDR3 is CASSLTSPEQYF. The DNA of the CDR3 is TGTGCCAGCAGTCTGACTAGTCCCGAGCAGTACTTC.

The V gene is TRBV7-8, the J gene TRBJ1-2; perhaps TRBD1 as D (6 bases). The CDR3 is 15 residues long. V lost 5 bases and J 3 bases, leaving 16 bases between the germline ends. Germline lookup yields CDR1 SGHVS and CDR2 FQNEAQ. CDR3 in DNA: TGTGCCAGCAGCCTCCCGCCGGACAGCTACTATGGCTACACCTTC. It translates to CASSLPPDSYYGYTF.

The chain joins TRBV9 to TRBJ2-1, with 8 bases aligning to TRBD2. With 4 bases clipped from V and 4 bases from J, the junction kept 7 bases outside the gene matches. CDR1 is SGDLS, CDR2 YYNGEE, per germline. This CDR3 is built from 15 residues. The CDR3 DNA follows: TGTGCCAGCAGCTTTAGCGGGGAGCTTTACAATGAGCAGTTCTTC. Translating it yields CASSFSGELYNEQFF. Full variable domain (outside the CDR3, taken from reference TRBV9 and TRBJ2-1): DSGVTQTPKHLITATGQRVTLRCSPRSGDLSVYWYQQSLDQGLQFLIQYYNGEERAKGNILERFSAQQFPDLHSELNLSSLELGDSALYFCASSFSGELYNEQFFGPGTRLTVL.